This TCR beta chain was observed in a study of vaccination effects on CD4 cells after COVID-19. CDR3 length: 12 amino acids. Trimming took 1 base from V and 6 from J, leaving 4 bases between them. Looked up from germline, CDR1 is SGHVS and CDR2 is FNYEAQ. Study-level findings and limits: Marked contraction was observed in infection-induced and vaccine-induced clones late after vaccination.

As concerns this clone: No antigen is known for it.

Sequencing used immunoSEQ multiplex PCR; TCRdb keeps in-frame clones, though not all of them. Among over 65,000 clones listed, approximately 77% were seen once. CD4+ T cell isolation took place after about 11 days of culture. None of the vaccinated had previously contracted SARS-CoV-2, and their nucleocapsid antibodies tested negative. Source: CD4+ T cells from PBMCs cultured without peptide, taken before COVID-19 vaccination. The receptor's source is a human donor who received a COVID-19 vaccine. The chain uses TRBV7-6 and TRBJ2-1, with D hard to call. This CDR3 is CASSLGVNEQFF. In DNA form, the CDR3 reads TGTGCCAGCAGCTTAGGGGTCAATGAGCAGTTCTTC.